Included here is one T cell receptor (beta chain) sequence, with context. Its specificity is not known. A much larger clone lies one base from this, so it may be a read error. The data were obtained in a study of T cells in Graves' hyperthyroidism and ophthalmopathy. Study-wide results and caveats: Among clonotypes expanded in thyroid above 0.001, most were also found in blood. Ophthalmopathy onset followed model prediction by a median about 6.9 months. Ophthalmopathy cases were set apart from stable hyperthyroidism by a 13 V-J model.

Germline values: CDR1 SGHTA, CDR2 FQGNSA. The CDR3 covers 13 residues. Trimming removed 2 bases at V and 2 bases at J, with 5 bases between. Amplification targeted TCR beta CDR3 regions from RNA transcripts. When the TCR CDR3 underwent first-round RT-PCR, the HTBI primer set was used. MiXCR, applied by TCRdb to the multiplex PCR reads, yields one record per CDR3 protein. The data contain hundreds of thousands of distinct CDR3 sequences, less than 25% of them singletons. This TCR came from a man in his thirties or forties with Graves' ophthalmopathy. The chain recombines TRBV7-2 with TRBJ2-3; D is undetermined. Sequenced: blood. The CDR3 reads CASSLSITDTQYF. As DNA, the CDR3 is TGTGCCAGCAGCTTATCCATCACAGATACGCAGTATTTT. The whole variable domain, remainder taken from reference TRBV7-2 and TRBJ2-3, is GAGVSQSPSNKVTEKGKDVELRCDPISGHTALYWYRQSLGQGLEFLIYFQGNSAPDKSGLPSDRFSAERTGGSVSTLTIQRTQQEDSAVYLCASSLSITDTQYFGPGTRLTVL.